These 4 T cell receptor beta chains were all obtained from the same sample, sequenced in a study of cytomegalovirus exposure and HLA in healthy donors. PCR primers comprised 60 Vbeta and 13 Jbeta primers. Profiled with immunoSEQ multiplex PCR; TCRdb holds only in-frame clones, not every one. The repertoire has 55,000 to 65,000 clones, more than 60% of them found once; the top ten carry 2.9%. The sequenced sample consisted of PBMCs. The source is a woman in her 30s in good health and CMV-seronegative.

The V call is TRBV5-5, the J call TRBJ2-1; 9 bases agree with TRBD2. This CDR3 region has 14 residues. The J segment lost 5 bases and the V segment lost 4 bases, leaving 4 bases of the junction unmatched. Germline assignment: CDR1 SGHKS and CDR2 YYEKEE (reference sequence). CDR3 loop: CASSPGLANNEQFF. Written as DNA, the CDR3 is TGTGCCAGCAGCCCTGGACTAGCGAACAATGAGCAGTTCTTC. The whole variable domain, remainder taken from reference TRBV5-5 and TRBJ2-1, is DAGVTQSPTHLIKTRGQQVTLRCSPISGHKSVSWYQQVLGQGPQFIFQYYEKEERGRGNFPDRFSARQFPNYSSELNVNALLLGDSALYLCASSPGLANNEQFFGPGTRLTVL.

This clone was counted between two and nine times. The gene calls are TRBV9 and TRBJ2-1; 7 bases align to TRBD1. V gave up 4 bases and J gave up 5 bases; unmatched junction bases: 6. Germline CDR1 SGDLS, CDR2 YYNGEE. The CDR3 contains 14 residues. In DNA form, the CDR3 reads TGTGCCAGCAGCACTACGGGACAGAACAATGAGCAGTTCTTC. Encoded protein: CASSTTGQNNEQFF.

The chain joins TRBV7-2 to TRBJ1-1; 7 positions match TRBD1. V lost 5 bases and J lost 5; bases outside the gene matches: 5. This CDR3 is built from 13 residues. Per the germline V gene, CDR1 is SGHTA and CDR2 is FQGNSA. CDR3 in amino acids: CASSNRGLTEAFF. The CDR3 DNA is TGTGCCAGCAGCAACAGGGGATTGACTGAAGCTTTCTTT.

A few counts support this clone. This chain links TRBV6-1 with TRBJ1-5, with D unclear. CDR1 MNHNS and CDR2 SASEGT come from the germline V gene. This CDR3 is built from 15 residues. V lost 1 base to trimming and J lost 2 bases, with 9 bases between them. The CDR3 loop reads CASSEDSSGNQPQHF. CDR3 in DNA: TGTGCCAGCAGTGAAGATTCGTCGGGCAATCAGCCCCAGCATTTT.